A selection of T cell receptor beta chains follows, all from one sample in a study of control samples from healthy donors and cancer patients. Clones were read by immunoSEQ multiplex PCR, and TCRdb kept only the in-frame ones, dropping some. The sample consists of about 160,000 clones, approximately 94% of them appearing once. The sequenced sample was PBMCs. These receptors all stem from a man between 60 and 75 years old with colorectal cancer. The CDR3 runs from the conserved cysteine through the conserved F or W. A D gene is named only where the DNA matches it firmly. Rows may omit the clone size; those that give it use once, few, many or a size class.

J	D	size	V	CDR3	DNA
TRBJ2-1	TRBD2	-	TRBV10-1	CASRGTSGGAGLYEQFF	TGCGCCAGCAGAGGGACTAGCGGGGGGGCAGGGCTCTATGAGCAGTTCTTC
TRBJ1-3	-	-	TRBV7-2	CASSLGPSSGNTIYF	TGTGCCAGCAGTTTAGGGCCTAGCTCTGGAAACACCATATATTTT
TRBJ1-1	-	-	TRBV5-4	CASSLLGGKNTEAFF	TGTGCCAGCAGCTTGTTAGGCGGGAAGAACACTGAAGCTTTCTTT
TRBJ1-6	TRBD1	-	TRBV5-1	CASSLRQGGNSPLHF	TGCGCCAGCAGCTTGCGACAGGGGGGGAATTCACCCCTCCACTTT
TRBJ1-2	TRBD1	-	TRBV27	CASSSPGQGHLGYTF	TGTGCCAGCAGCTCTCCGGGACAGGGGCATCTTGGCTACACCTTC
TRBJ1-1	TRBD1	-	TRBV29-1	CSVDGQGANTEAFF	TGCAGCGTTGATGGGCAGGGGGCGAACACTGAAGCTTTCTTT
TRBJ1-2	-	-	TRBV5-6	CASSLLAYGYTF	TGTGCCAGCAGCTTGCTGGCCTATGGCTACACCTTC
TRBJ2-1	-	-	TRBV30	CAWKQPGGSSYNEQFF	TGTGCCTGGAAACAACCCGGGGGAAGCTCCTACAATGAGCAGTTCTTC
TRBJ1-6	TRBD1	-	TRBV6-6	CASSPRGPLHF	TGTGCCAGCAGTCCCAGGGGGCCCCTCCACTTT
TRBJ2-5	TRBD2	-	TRBV5-1	CASSSGGDWETQYF	TGCGCCAGCAGCTCGGGAGGGGACTGGGAGACCCAGTACTTC
TRBJ1-6	-	once	TRBV7-9	CASSPDRNSPLHF	TGTGCCAGCAGCCCGGACAGAAATTCACCCCTCCACTTT
TRBJ2-7	-	-	TRBV6-4	CASSEGGRNLKPYEQYF	TGTGCCAGCAGTGAGGGGGGGCGCAACCTGAAACCCTACGAGCAGTACTTC
TRBJ1-1	-	-	TRBV7-2	CASSFYSMNTEAFF	TGTGCCAGCAGCTTTTACAGCATGAACACTGAAGCTTTCTTT
TRBJ2-3	-	-	TRBV6-5	CASSNVIASTDTQYF	TGTGCCAGCAGCAACGTAATCGCTAGCACAGATACGCAGTATTTT
TRBJ2-3	TRBD1	-	TRBV19	CASSTLHRGSDTQYF	TGTGCCAGTAGCACCCTGCACAGGGGGTCGGATACGCAGTATTTT
TRBJ1-1	-	once	TRBV27	CASSFGGNTEAFF	TGTGCCAGCAGTTTTGGGGGGAACACTGAAGCTTTCTTT
TRBJ2-5	-	-	TRBV5-4	CASSLLGGRTQETQYF	TGTGCCAGCAGCTTGTTAGGGGGGCGGACCCAAGAGACCCAGTACTTC
TRBJ2-7	-	-	TRBV6-5	CASSPGVTYEQYF	TGTGCCAGCAGTCCAGGGGTTACCTACGAGCAGTACTTC
TRBJ2-5	-	-	TRBV13	CASSLRREVAQETQYF	TGTGCCAGCAGCTTGCGAAGGGAGGTCGCGCAAGAGACCCAGTACTTC
TRBJ2-7	TRBD1	-	TRBV11-1	CASSLGRGHDEQYF	TGTGCCAGCAGCTTGGGCAGGGGGCATGACGAGCAGTACTTC
TRBJ1-2	TRBD1	-	TRBV19	CASTPRQGAGYTF	TGTGCCAGTACCCCCCGGCAGGGGGCGGGCTACACCTTC
TRBJ2-7	TRBD1	-	TRBV10-2	CASSEPDRGFSEQYF	TGCGCCAGCAGTGAGCCGGACAGGGGATTCAGCGAGCAGTACTTC
TRBJ2-7	TRBD1	-	TRBV10-3	CAIESGQGAGGYEQYF	TGTGCCATCGAGTCGGGACAGGGGGCAGGGGGTTACGAGCAGTACTTC
TRBJ2-5	-	-	TRBV20-1	CSASSQQGGETQYF	TGCAGTGCTAGTTCCCAGCAAGGCGGAGAGACCCAGTACTTC
TRBJ2-5	TRBD1	-	TRBV25-1	CASRQGEETQYF	TGTGCCAGTCGACAGGGGGAAGAGACCCAGTACTTC
TRBJ1-6	-	once	TRBV6-5	CASSPGRGFSPLHF	TGTGCCAGCAGTCCCGGCAGGGGATTCTCACCCCTCCACTTT
TRBJ2-2	-	-	TRBV6-2/TRBV6-3	CASSWSTGGELFF	TGTGCCAGCAGCTGGAGTACGGGAGGGGAGCTGTTTTTT
TRBJ1-2	-	-	TRBV11-2	CASSLGRARDGYGYTF	TGTGCCAGCAGCTTGGGGCGGGCGAGGGATGGCTATGGCTACACCTTC
TRBJ2-6	TRBD2	-	TRBV7-2	CASSPGGAGANVLTF	TGTGCCAGCAGCCCTGGGGGGGCTGGGGCCAACGTCCTGACTTTC
TRBJ2-3	-	-	TRBV5-4	CASSPLQGLDTQYF	TGTGCCAGCAGCCCGTTGCAAGGGTTAGATACGCAGTATTTT
TRBJ1-1	TRBD1	-	TRBV10-3	CAISRGTERVNTEAFF	TGTGCCATCAGCCGAGGGACAGAGAGGGTTAACACTGAAGCTTTCTTT
TRBJ2-5	-	-	TRBV30	CAWSYNSQETQYF	TGTGCCTGGAGTTATAACAGCCAAGAGACCCAGTACTTC
TRBJ1-2	-	-	TRBV7-2	CASSLGGGTEYGYTF	TGTGCCAGCAGCTTAGGAGGGGGGACGGAGTATGGCTACACCTTC
TRBJ1-4	-	-	TRBV11-2	CASSLDKGGGEKLFF	TGTGCCAGCAGCTTAGATAAGGGGGGAGGTGAAAAACTGTTTTTT
TRBJ2-5	TRBD2	-	TRBV3-1/TRBV3-2	CASSQDPASGQETQYF	TGTGCCAGCAGCCAAGATCCCGCTAGCGGACAAGAGACCCAGTACTTC